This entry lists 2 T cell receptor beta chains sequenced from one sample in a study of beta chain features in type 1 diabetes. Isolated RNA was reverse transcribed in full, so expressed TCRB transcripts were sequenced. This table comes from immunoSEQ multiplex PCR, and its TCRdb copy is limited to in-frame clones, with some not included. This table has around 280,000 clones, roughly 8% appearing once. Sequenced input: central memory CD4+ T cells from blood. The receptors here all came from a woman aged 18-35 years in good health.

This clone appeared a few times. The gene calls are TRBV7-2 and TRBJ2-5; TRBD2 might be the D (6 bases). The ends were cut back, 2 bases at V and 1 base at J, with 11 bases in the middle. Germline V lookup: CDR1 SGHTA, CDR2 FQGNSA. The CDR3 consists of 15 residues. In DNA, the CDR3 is TGTGCCAGCAGCTTAATTGGGGGGTCCCAAGAGACCCAGTACTTC. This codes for CASSLIGGSQETQYF.

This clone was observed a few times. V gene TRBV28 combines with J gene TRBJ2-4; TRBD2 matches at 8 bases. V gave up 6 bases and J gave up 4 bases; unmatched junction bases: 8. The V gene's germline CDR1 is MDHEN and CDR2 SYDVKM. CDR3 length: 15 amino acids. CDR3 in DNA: TGTGCCAGCAGCACCTACGGCGGGGGGAAAAACATTCAGTACTTC. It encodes CASSTYGGGKNIQYF.